A single sample is the source of the 31 T cell receptor beta chains below, sequenced in a study of control samples from healthy donors and cancer patients (dated by TCRdb to the early 2020s). Library preparation used the immunoSEQ multiplex PCR assay. TCRdb provides this immuneACCESS table in a form limited to in-frame rearrangements. Some clones are lacking; in checked studies, under half of them reflect an unresolved V gene, and why the rest are absent is not known. Across this sample there are about 130,000 clones, with over 80% seen only once. The leading ten clones occupy around 0.6% of the sample. Material for sequencing was PBMCs. All receptors come from a man older than 75 with head and neck cancer.

The CDR3 sequence is CATSERTGRETGELFF. DNA for the CDR3: TGTGCCACCAGTGAAAGGACAGGGAGGGAAACCGGGGAGCTGTTTTTT. The chain is built from TRBV24-1 and TRBJ2-2; possibly TRBD1 for D (8 bases). V was trimmed by 4 bases and J by 5 bases, leaving 16 bases between them. The CDR3 is 16 residues long. CDR1 KGHDR and CDR2 SFDVKD come from the germline V gene.

The chain uses TRBV30 and TRBJ2-7; the D gene is possibly TRBD1 (6 bases). Per germline, CDR1 GTSNPN and CDR2 SVGIG (reference sequence). CDR3 length equals 14 residues. Trimming cost V 6 bases and J 5 bases, with 20 bases left between them. The CDR3 DNA sequence: TGTGCCTGCTCTGACAGGCGCTCGGGTAACGAGCAGTACTTC. Its translation is CACSDRRSGNEQYF.

This clone has more than one count but fewer than ten. The V and J genes are TRBV11-2 and TRBJ2-5; D is ambiguous. CDR1 and CDR2 from the germline V gene are SGHAT and FQNNGV. The V gene lost 2 bases and the J gene lost 1 base, with 2 bases spanning the gap. The CDR3 is made up of 12 amino acids. The CDR3 loop reads CASSLTQETQYF. In nucleotides, the CDR3 is TGTGCCAGCAGCTTAACCCAAGAGACCCAGTACTTC.

The rearrangement joins TRBV11-2 to TRBJ2-1; 9 bases agree with TRBD2. Germline V CDR1 and CDR2: SGHAT, FQNNGV. The trim removed 5 bases at V and 9 bases at J, leaving 8 bases unmatched. The CDR3 totals 14 residues. CDR3 sequence (DNA): TGTGCCAGCAGCCTTAGCGGGAGTAAGGTTGAGCAGTTCTTC. Amino acid sequence: CASSLSGSKVEQFF.

The chain uses TRBV5-4 and TRBJ1-4; D call uncertain. CDR1 SGHNT and CDR2 YYREEE come from the germline V gene (reference sequence). V lost 0 bases to trimming and J lost 7 bases, with 7 bases between them. The CDR3 covers 13 residues. The CDR3 region has the DNA TGTGCCAGCAGCTTGGGACCTGTTGAAAAACTGTTTTTT. Protein product: CASSLGPVEKLFF.

The sample holds one count of this clone. The V gene is TRBV29-1, the J gene TRBJ2-1; 12 bases map to TRBD2. CDR3 length: 16 amino acids. Germline CDR1 and CDR2: SQVTM and ANQGSEA. V was clipped by 5 bases and J by 7 bases; unmatched bases: 12. The CDR3 protein is CSVSNQLAGGSNEQFF. CDR3 in DNA: TGCAGCGTTTCCAACCAGCTAGCGGGAGGGAGTAATGAGCAGTTCTTC.

The chain carries TRBV20-1 and TRBJ2-7; D tentatively fits TRBD1 or TRBD2 (5 bases each). This CDR3 comprises 11 residues. V was shortened by 4 bases and J by 6 bases, with 10 bases between the two germline ends. From germline, CDR1 is DFQATT and CDR2 SNEGSKA (reference sequence). CDR3 sequence reads: CSAKRDAEQYF. CDR3 bases: TGCAGTGCTAAAAGGGACGCCGAGCAGTACTTC.

The chain uses TRBV7-9 and TRBJ1-6; no reliable D call. The V end lost 1 base, the J end lost 10 bases, and 5 bases lay between the germline ends. Germline V CDR1 and CDR2: SEHNR, FQNEAQ (reference sequence). The CDR3 has 12 amino acids. The CDR3 nucleotides are TGTGCCAGCAGCTTAGGAGACTCACCCCTCCACTTT. This translates into CASSLGDSPLHF.

The chain is built from TRBV7-2 and TRBJ2-7; 7 bases are shared with TRBD1. This CDR3 has 14 residues. The junction had 11 bases not matched to a gene; V was cut back by 5 bases and J by 7 bases. Germline CDR1 SGHTA, CDR2 FQGNSA. CDR3 DNA sequence: TGTGCCAGCAGCCTAAACAGGGGTAAGGGGGAGCAGTACTTC. This codes for CASSLNRGKGEQYF.

Here the CDR3 DNA reads TGTGCCACCGACAGGGGATGGACTCACAATGAGCAGTTCTTC. Its protein is CATDRGWTHNEQFF. The V gene is TRBV19, the J gene TRBJ2-1, with 8 bases matching TRBD1. With V trimmed by 10 bases and J by 5 bases, 10 bases remained unmatched. The germline CDR1 and CDR2 sequences are LNHDA and SQIVND (reference sequence). CDR3 length: 14 residues.

The V call is TRBV19, the J call TRBJ2-7, with unresolved D. Between the trimmed V and J ends, which lost 3 bases and 2 bases, there was a span of 11 bases. Germline CDR1 LNHDA, CDR2 SQIVND (reference sequence). The CDR3 is 14 amino acids. For the CDR3, the DNA is TGTGCCAGTAGTATTGAACCCACCACCTACGAGCAGTACTTC. Protein sequence: CASSIEPTTYEQYF. The variable domain in full, completed from reference TRBV19 and TRBJ2-7, reads DGGITQSPKYLFRKEGQNVTLSCEQNLNHDAMYWYRQDPGQGLRLIYYSQIVNDFQKGDIAEGYSVSREKKESFPLTVTSAQKNPTAFYLCASSIEPTTYEQYFGPGTRLTVT.

There are a few counts of this clone. V usage is TRBV19 and J usage is TRBJ2-3, with 10 bases that match TRBD1. With 7 bases clipped from V and 1 base from J, the junction kept 2 bases outside the gene matches. CDR1 and CDR2 from the germline V gene are LNHDA and SQIVND (reference sequence). The length of the CDR3 is 14 residues. Here the CDR3 reads CASTDRGRTDTQYF. The CDR3 DNA sequence: TGTGCCAGTACCGACAGGGGGCGCACAGATACGCAGTATTTT.

V is TRBV12-5 and J is TRBJ1-1; perhaps TRBD1 as D (6 bases). Germline assignment: CDR1 LGHNT and CDR2 FRNRAP. The CDR3 consists of 16 residues. The germline V and J ends were trimmed by 1 base and 1 base, with 13 bases remaining between them. CDR3 in amino acids: CASGLGYAGANTEAFF. The CDR3 DNA is TGTGCTAGTGGTTTGGGTTATGCAGGGGCGAACACTGAAGCTTTCTTT.

This clone has just one count. The chain uses TRBV3-1 (or the pseudogene TRBV3-2) and TRBJ2-7, with TRBD2 matching over 13 bases. With 1 base clipped from V and 1 base from J, the junction kept 4 bases outside the gene matches. This CDR3 spans 17 amino acids. The germline CDR1 and CDR2 sequences are LGHDT and YNNKEL (reference sequence). The CDR3 bases are TGTGCCAGCAGCCAAGGCCCGGGACTAGCGGGATCCTACGAGCAGTACTTC. Its translation: CASSQGPGLAGSYEQYF.

For the CDR3, the DNA is TGCGCCAGCAAGGCGCTCTATGGCTACACCTTC. Its translation: CASKALYGYTF. V gene TRBV4-1 combines with J gene TRBJ1-2, with D uncertain. The ends were cut back, 7 bases at V and 4 bases at J, with 7 bases in the middle. CDR1 and CDR2 (germline): MGHRA, YSYEKL. This CDR3 is 11 amino acids long.

In the case of this clone: The junction shows a germline mismatch at one end, possibly a read error. The chain joins TRBV7-2 to TRBJ1-1; no firm D call. This CDR3 contains 12 residues. Germline CDR1 reads SGHTA; CDR2 reads FQGNSA. CDR3 bases: TGTGCCAGCAGCTTTACGGAGACTCCCATCGTCTTT. Its translation is CASSFTETPIVF.

This chain joins TRBV6-5 and TRBJ2-7, with D perhaps TRBD1 or TRBD2 (5 bases each). The CDR3 runs 14 residues. Trimming cost V 7 bases and J 0 bases, with 13 bases left between them. Germline CDR1 MNHEY, CDR2 SVGAGI. CDR3 DNA sequence: TGTGCCAGCACCCTCTCCGGGACCTCCTACGAGCAGTACTTC. Amino acid sequence: CASTLSGTSYEQYF.

CDR3 sequence: CASSLSVNSNQPQHF. The CDR3 coding sequence is TGTGCCAGCAGTTTATCAGTTAATAGCAATCAGCCCCAGCATTTT. This chain joins TRBV27 and TRBJ1-5; D uncertain. Trimming removed 0 bases at V and 0 bases at J, with 6 bases between. Germline loops: CDR1 MNHEY, CDR2 SMNVEV (reference sequence). This CDR3 has 15 amino acids.

The CDR3 sequence is CASSIERTSILISEQFF. The CDR3 DNA follows: TGTGCCAGTAGTATAGAGAGGACTAGCATCTTGATTAGTGAGCAGTTCTTC. The chain combines TRBV19 with TRBJ2-1, with 8 bases lining up with TRBD2. CDR1 LNHDA and CDR2 SQIVND come from the germline V gene (reference sequence). The CDR3 spans 17 residues. V gave up 0 bases and J gave up 9 bases; unmatched junction bases: 13.

V is TRBV6-5 and J is TRBJ2-4; 7 bases agree with TRBD1. Trimming cost V 5 bases and J 3 bases; bases outside gene matches: 4. This CDR3 contains 14 residues. The V gene's germline CDR1 is MNHEY and CDR2 SVGAGI. The CDR3 DNA reads TGTGCCAGCAGTAAACCAGGGGGCAAAAACATTCAGTACTTC. Translated: CASSKPGGKNIQYF.

The rearrangement uses TRBV29-1 and TRBJ1-1; tentatively, D is TRBD1 (5 bases). The V and J ends lost 6 bases and 4 bases respectively, with 15 bases between them. In germline, CDR1 is SQVTM, CDR2 ANQGSEA. This CDR3 has 13 amino acids. DNA for the CDR3: TGCAGCGTGGAGACAGCCCTGAGCACTGAAGCTTTCTTT. It encodes CSVETALSTEAFF.

The J gene is TRBJ2-1, the V gene TRBV3-1 (or the pseudogene TRBV3-2); D is ambiguous. V lost 0 bases, J lost 2 bases, and 5 bases lay in between. Germline V lookup: CDR1 LGHDT, CDR2 YNNKEL (reference sequence). This CDR3 has 14 amino acids. CDR3 region: CASSQEPTYNEQFF. CDR3 sequence (DNA): TGTGCCAGCAGCCAAGAGCCCACCTACAATGAGCAGTTCTTC.

The chain combines TRBV6-5 with TRBJ2-7; D unresolved. V was pared by 0 bases and J by 3 bases, with 6 bases between. The CDR3 extends over 13 amino acids. The germline gives CDR1 MNHEY, CDR2 SVGAGI. The CDR3 sequence is CASSYSYSYEQYF. The CDR3 DNA is TGTGCCAGCAGTTACTCTTACAGCTACGAGCAGTACTTC.

J is TRBJ2-2 and V is TRBV3-1 (or the pseudogene TRBV3-2); 7 nucleotides match TRBD2. Germline V gene sequence: CDR1 LGHDT, CDR2 YNNKEL (reference sequence). J gave up 8 bases and V 2 bases, and 2 bases lay outside the gene matches. This CDR3 has 13 amino acids. CDR3 nucleotides: TGTGCCAGCAGCCAACGGGGGGTTGGGGAGCTGTTTTTT. Residues: CASSQRGVGELFF.

V gene TRBV6-5 combines with J gene TRBJ1-1; TRBD1 might be the D (5 bases). The CDR3 is made up of 15 amino acids. The V gene lost 2 bases and the J gene lost 5 bases, with 15 bases spanning the gap. Germline-derived CDR1 and CDR2 are MNHEY and SVGAGI. The CDR3 bases are TGTGCCAGCAGTTACATGGGACTTGGGAAGACTGAAGCTTTCTTT. It is translated as CASSYMGLGKTEAFF.

This chain joins TRBV2 and TRBJ1-2; unclear D gene. Trimming shortened V by 4 bases and J by 8 bases, and 2 bases separated the two germline ends. The germline V gene encodes CDR1 SNHLY and CDR2 FYNNEI. The CDR3 has 9 amino acids. This CDR3 reads CASSGGYTF. The CDR3 DNA reads as TGTGCCAGCAGTGGCGGCTACACCTTC.

With regard to this clone: An end of the junction differs from the germline gene, which may be a read error. This rearrangement joins TRBV6-1 to TRBJ1-1; no reliable D call. Germline CDR1 reads MNHNS; CDR2 reads SASEGT. This CDR3 has 15 amino acids. The CDR3 coding sequence is TGTGCCAGCAGAGAAGCCCGATTAGGGAACACTGAAGCTTTCTTT. As protein: CASREARLGNTEAFF.

This clone appeared a few times. V is TRBV4-1 and J is TRBJ2-7; D tentatively fits TRBD1 or TRBD2 (5 bases each). V lost 4 bases and J 5 bases, leaving 24 bases between the germline ends. CDR3 length equals 17 residues. Germline lookup yields CDR1 MGHRA and CDR2 YSYEKL. The CDR3 reads CASSPRRRGRAGDEQYF. The CDR3, as DNA: TGCGCCAGCAGCCCCAGGAGAAGGGGACGGGCGGGCGACGAGCAGTACTTC.

The V and J genes are TRBV4-1 and TRBJ2-7; D possibly corresponds to TRBD2 (5 bases). The CDR3 is 14 residues long. Between the trimmed V and J ends, which lost 4 bases and 3 bases, there was a span of 13 bases. CDR1 is MGHRA, CDR2 YSYEKL, per germline. CDR3 sequence: CASSLRDPDYEQYF. As DNA, the CDR3 is TGCGCCAGCAGCCTCCGGGATCCCGACTACGAGCAGTACTTC.

This sequence joins TRBV7-9 and TRBJ1-1; no firm D call. The ends were cut back, 3 bases at V and 4 bases at J, with 12 bases in the middle. In germline, CDR1 is SEHNR, CDR2 FQNEAQ (reference sequence). The CDR3 is 14 amino acids. CDR3 amino acids: CASSLAPVATEAFF. The CDR3 DNA reads as TGTGCCAGCAGCTTGGCCCCGGTTGCCACTGAAGCTTTCTTT. Based on the CDR3 plus reference TRBV7-9 and TRBJ1-1, the full variable domain is DTGVSQNPRHKITKRGQNVTFRCDPISEHNRLYWYRQTLGQGPEFLTYFQNEAQLEKSRLLSDRFSAERPKGSFSTLEIQRTEQGDSAMYLCASSLAPVATEAFFGQGTRLTVV.

The chain is built from TRBV11-2 and TRBJ1-2; D is uncertain. CDR1 and CDR2 (germline): SGHAT, FQNNGV. Between the trimmed V and J ends, which lost 5 bases and 8 bases, there was a span of 15 bases. The CDR3 length is 13 residues. CDR3 in DNA: TGTGCCAGCAGCCCAACAACTATAGGCGGCTACACCTTC. It translates to CASSPTTIGGYTF.